This T cell receptor (beta chain) was identified in a study of blood T cell repertoires in COVID-19. The method was immunoSEQ multiplex PCR; TCRdb's version includes in-frame clones alone and lacks a portion of them. Of under 200,000 clones in the sample, 70% to 90% were seen once. This CDR3 is 15 amino acids long. Trimming took 2 bases from V and 15 from J; bases not matched to a gene: 13. Germline V gene data show CDR1 as LGHNA and CDR2 as YSLEER. The sequenced sample was peripheral blood. J is TRBJ2-1 and V is TRBV4-3; 10 bases align to TRBD1. This receptor was identified in a woman aged 50 to 65 with COVID-19, enrolled during active disease. The CDR3: CASSQMTGGPPWRFF. In nucleotides, the CDR3 is TGCGCCAGCAGCCAAATGACAGGGGGCCCCCCTTGGCGGTTCTTC.